This TCR beta chain was sequenced during a study of blood T cell repertoires in COVID-19. In terms of age and location, participants ranged from roughly 18 to 89 years and lived in fewer than 30 US areas. The study assigned cohorts using participant-reported clinical history. Within the 2 weeks before study entry, each person in the exposed group met a COVID-19 case. The authors' processing: Estimation of nucleated cell counts relied on the amplification of reference gene primers. Clones were read by immunoSEQ multiplex PCR, and TCRdb kept only the in-frame ones, dropping some. V and J calls and clone size are as listed in that table; D and trimming were resolved from the DNA. The repertoire holds 350,000 to 400,000 clones, with about 89% as singletons. Germline loops: CDR1 SGHVS, CDR2 FQNEAQ. The CDR3 length is 15 residues. Unmatched junction bases numbered 4, after V lost 1 base and J lost 4 bases.

The receptor comes from a woman aged 40 to 50 who had been exposed to COVID-19. Sequenced sample: PBMCs or T cells enriched from blood (not recorded which). This sequence joins TRBV7-8 and TRBJ2-1; 7 nucleotides agree with TRBD2. DNA of the CDR3: TGTGCCAGCAGCTTAGAAGCGGGGATGTACAATGAGCAGTTCTTC. Residues: CASSLEAGMYNEQFF.